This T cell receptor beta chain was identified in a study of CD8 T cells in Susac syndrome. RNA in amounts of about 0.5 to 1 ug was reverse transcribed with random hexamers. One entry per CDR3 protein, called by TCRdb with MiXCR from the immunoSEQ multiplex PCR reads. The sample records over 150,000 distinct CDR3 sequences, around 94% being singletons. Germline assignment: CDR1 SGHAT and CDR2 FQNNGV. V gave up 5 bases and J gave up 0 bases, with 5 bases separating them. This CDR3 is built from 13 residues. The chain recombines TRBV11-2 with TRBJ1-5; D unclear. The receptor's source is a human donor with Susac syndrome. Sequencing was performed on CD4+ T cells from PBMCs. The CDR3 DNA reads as TGTGCCAGCAGCATTCATAGCAATCAGCCCCAGCATTTT. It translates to CASSIHSNQPQHF.